These T cell receptor beta chains were read from a single sample in a study of cytomegalovirus exposure and HLA in healthy donors. Using immunoSEQ multiplex PCR, the repertoire was profiled, and TCRdb retains in-frame clones only, with some absent. The profile covers about 140,000 clones, with 70% to 85% appearing a single time and about 1.4% taken by the ten largest. Sequenced: PBMCs. Receptors originate from a man aged 30-40 years in good health and CMV-seropositive. The CDR3 runs from the conserved cysteine through the conserved F or W. The order of the fields is D gene, clone size, J gene, V gene, CDR3 DNA, CDR3 protein. The D gene is left open where the match is weak. A clone size is listed for some rows: how often the clone was seen (once, few, many), or a class if it is expanded.

d_call: TRBD1; clone_size: .; j_call: TRBJ1-2; v_call: TRBV18; cdr3_nt: TGTGCCAGCTCACCACCTGGTGACAGGGGGTATACTGGCTACACCTTC; cdr3_aa: CASSPPGDRGYTGYTF
d_call: TRBD1; clone_size: .; j_call: TRBJ1-4; v_call: TRBV2; cdr3_nt: TGTGCCAGCAGGGGGGACAGGGGTGCCGAAAAACTGTTTTTT; cdr3_aa: CASRGDRGAEKLFF
d_call: TRBD2; clone_size: .; j_call: TRBJ2-1; v_call: TRBV11-1; cdr3_nt: TGTGCCAGCAGCCCCCCCGGTAGCGGGGGGGTCCATGAGCAGTTCTTC; cdr3_aa: CASSPPGSGGVHEQFF
d_call: .; clone_size: .; j_call: TRBJ2-5; v_call: TRBV1; cdr3_nt: TGCACCAGCAGCCAAGATTCCGGGCGGAGGGCCCAGTACTTC; cdr3_aa: CTSSQDSGRRAQYF
d_call: .; clone_size: .; j_call: TRBJ1-3; v_call: TRBV4-1; cdr3_nt: TGCGCCAGCAGCCAGGTACAGGGTACTACTGGAAACACCATATATTTT; cdr3_aa: CASSQVQGTTGNTIYF
d_call: TRBD1; clone_size: .; j_call: TRBJ1-1; v_call: TRBV7-2; cdr3_nt: TGTGCCAGCAGCACGGGACAGGGAAACACTGAAGCTTTCTTT; cdr3_aa: CASSTGQGNTEAFF
d_call: TRBD1; clone_size: .; j_call: TRBJ1-5; v_call: TRBV6-1; cdr3_nt: TGTGCCAGCAGTTCATACGACAGGGGAGGCCAGCCCCAGCATTTT; cdr3_aa: CASSSYDRGGQPQHF
d_call: TRBD1; clone_size: .; j_call: TRBJ2-7; v_call: TRBV7-8; cdr3_nt: TGTGCCAGCAGCGTACGGGACAGGGATTACGAGCAGTACTTC; cdr3_aa: CASSVRDRDYEQYF
d_call: .; clone_size: few; j_call: TRBJ1-2; v_call: TRBV4-1; cdr3_nt: TGCGCCAGCAGCCAAGATTTAATTGGCGGCTACACCTTC; cdr3_aa: CASSQDLIGGYTF
d_call: TRBD1; clone_size: .; j_call: TRBJ2-5; v_call: TRBV28; cdr3_nt: TGTGCCAGCAGACCGACAGGGGGGGAGACCCAGTACTTC; cdr3_aa: CASRPTGGETQYF
d_call: TRBD2; clone_size: .; j_call: TRBJ2-3; v_call: TRBV19; cdr3_nt: TGTGCCAGTAGTATTAGCGGGGCGAGCCCAGATACGCAGTATTTT; cdr3_aa: CASSISGASPDTQYF
d_call: TRBD1; clone_size: few; j_call: TRBJ1-6; v_call: TRBV6-5; cdr3_nt: TGTGCCAGCAGTGAGACAGGGAATTCACCCCTCCACTTT; cdr3_aa: CASSETGNSPLHF
d_call: .; clone_size: .; j_call: TRBJ2-5; v_call: TRBV21-1; cdr3_nt: TGTGCCAGCTGCCGGGACAGAGAAGAGACCCAGTACTTC; cdr3_aa: CASCRDREETQYF
d_call: TRBD2; clone_size: .; j_call: TRBJ2-3; v_call: TRBV5-1; cdr3_nt: TGCGCCAGCAGCTTGGTCGGACTAGCGACGGCAGATACGCAGTATTTT; cdr3_aa: CASSLVGLATADTQYF
d_call: TRBD2; clone_size: once; j_call: TRBJ2-3; v_call: TRBV19; cdr3_nt: TGTGCCAGTAGTTGGTCTAGCGGGGGGAGCACAGATACGCAGTATTTT; cdr3_aa: CASSWSSGGSTDTQYF
d_call: TRBD1; clone_size: .; j_call: TRBJ1-4; v_call: TRBV6-6; cdr3_nt: TGTGCCAGCATCGGACAGGGGGCTTGGGAAAAACTGTTTTTT; cdr3_aa: CASIGQGAWEKLFF
d_call: TRBD1; clone_size: .; j_call: TRBJ2-7; v_call: TRBV9; cdr3_nt: TGTGCCAGCAGCCTAAGTGGACAGGGGGCCTACGAGCAGTACTTC; cdr3_aa: CASSLSGQGAYEQYF
d_call: TRBD1; clone_size: once; j_call: TRBJ2-7; v_call: TRBV18; cdr3_nt: TGTGCCAGCTCACCGGGGCACGACAGGGGAAATCTGCACTTC; cdr3_aa: CASSPGHDRGNLHF
d_call: .; clone_size: .; j_call: TRBJ2-7; v_call: TRBV4-2; cdr3_nt: TGTGCCAGCAGCTACGGCGGGGCAGGGGGGAACTACGAGCAGTACTTC; cdr3_aa: CASSYGGAGGNYEQYF
d_call: TRBD1; clone_size: .; j_call: TRBJ1-2; v_call: TRBV28; cdr3_nt: TGTGCCAGCACCGTGGACAGGGGAAACAATGGCTACACCTTC; cdr3_aa: CASTVDRGNNGYTF